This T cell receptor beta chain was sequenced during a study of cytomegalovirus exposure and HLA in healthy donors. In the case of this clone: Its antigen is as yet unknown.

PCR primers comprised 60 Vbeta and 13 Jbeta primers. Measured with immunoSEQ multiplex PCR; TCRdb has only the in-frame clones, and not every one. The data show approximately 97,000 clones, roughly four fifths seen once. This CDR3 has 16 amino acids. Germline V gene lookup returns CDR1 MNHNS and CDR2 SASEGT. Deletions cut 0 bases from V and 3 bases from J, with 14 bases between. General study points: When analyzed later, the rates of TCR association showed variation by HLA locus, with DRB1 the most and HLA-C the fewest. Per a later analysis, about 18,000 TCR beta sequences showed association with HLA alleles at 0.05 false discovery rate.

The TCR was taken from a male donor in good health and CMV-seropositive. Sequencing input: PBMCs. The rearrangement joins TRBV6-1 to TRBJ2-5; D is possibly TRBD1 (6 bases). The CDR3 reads CASSEAGGRGKETQYF. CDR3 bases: TGTGCCAGCAGTGAAGCTGGAGGCAGGGGTAAAGAGACCCAGTACTTC.